This is a list of T cell receptor beta chains from one sample in a study of CD8+ T cells in alopecia areata. Data came from immunoSEQ multiplex PCR; TCRdb stores just in-frame clones and leaves some out. This table has about 210,000 clones, 64% appearing once. The source material was CD4+ T cells sorted from blood, sampled at week 4, from a patient treated with tofacitinib. The receptors derive from a human donor with alopecia areata. Each CDR3 is given with its conserved first and last residue. A D gene is named only where the DNA matches it firmly. Clone size, where shown, is once, few, many, or a class for clones that have expanded.

clone size	V gene	D gene	J gene	CDR3 protein	CDR3 DNA
few	TRBV27	NA	TRBJ1-1	CASSLLMGTEAFF	TGTGCCAGCAGTTTATTAATGGGCACTGAAGCTTTCTTT
NA	TRBV25-1	NA	TRBJ1-3	CASSEYYSGNTIYF	TGTGCCAGCAGTGAATATTACTCTGGAAACACCATATATTTT
NA	TRBV4-3	NA	TRBJ2-6	CASSQEKRVPSGANVLTF	TGCGCCAGCAGCCAAGAGAAGCGGGTCCCCTCTGGGGCCAACGTCCTGACTTTC
NA	TRBV5-4	NA	TRBJ2-1	CASSPTVPKAYNEQFF	TGTGCCAGCAGCCCGACTGTACCTAAAGCCTACAATGAGCAGTTCTTC
NA	TRBV2	NA	TRBJ2-3	CASSEGSGYTDTQYF	TGTGCCAGCAGTGAAGGGAGCGGTTACACAGATACGCAGTATTTT
few	TRBV29-1	NA	TRBJ2-1	CSVNRHQLPDEQFF	TGCAGCGTTAATCGGCACCAGCTACCCGATGAGCAGTTCTTC
NA	TRBV16	NA	TRBJ2-7	CASSQLQGGRYEQYF	TGTGCCAGCAGCCAATTGCAGGGGGGTCGGTACGAGCAGTACTTC
NA	TRBV18	NA	TRBJ2-3	CASSPSRQPGDTQYF	TGTGCCAGCTCCCCCTCGAGGCAGCCTGGGGATACGCAGTATTTT
NA	TRBV6-5	NA	TRBJ2-2	CASGTNTGELFF	TGTGCCAGCGGGACGAACACCGGGGAGCTGTTTTTT
NA	TRBV30	NA	TRBJ1-5	CAWSVGLNQPQHF	TGTGCCTGGAGTGTGGGGCTAAATCAGCCCCAGCATTTT
NA	TRBV11-3	NA	TRBJ2-1	CASRGAGPDNEQFF	TGTGCCAGCAGGGGGGCAGGGCCCGACAATGAGCAGTTCTTC
NA	TRBV29-1	NA	TRBJ2-1	CSGGREINEQFF	TGCAGCGGCGGCCGGGAGATCAATGAGCAGTTCTTC
few	TRBV29-1	TRBD1	TRBJ1-1	CSVERNRGLREAFF	TGCAGCGTTGAACGAAACAGGGGCCTTCGTGAAGCTTTCTTT
NA	TRBV7-2	TRBD1	TRBJ2-6	CASTGTGTAGANVLTF	TGTGCCAGCACTGGGACAGGGACGGCTGGGGCCAACGTCCTGACTTTC
NA	TRBV14	NA	TRBJ1-2	CASSQDSRVYGYTF	TGTGCCAGCAGCCAAGACAGCAGGGTATATGGCTACACCTTC
few	TRBV7-7	NA	TRBJ2-5	CASSYGRGETQYF	TGTGCTAGCAGCTACGGAAGGGGCGAGACCCAGTACTTC
NA	TRBV30	NA	TRBJ1-1	CAWSGVGSTIGTEAFF	TGTGCCTGGAGTGGAGTCGGTTCCACGATAGGTACTGAAGCTTTCTTT
NA	TRBV30	TRBD2	TRBJ2-1	CAWNAGGPNEQFF	TGTGCCTGGAACGCGGGAGGGCCGAATGAGCAGTTCTTC
NA	TRBV27	NA	TRBJ2-2	CASSLWGGVGELFF	TGTGCCAGCAGTTTGTGGGGGGGCGTCGGGGAGCTGTTTTTT
NA	TRBV7-3	NA	TRBJ2-7	CASSLNGGPFYEQYF	TGTGCCAGCAGCTTAAACGGGGGGCCCTTCTACGAGCAGTACTTC
NA	TRBV10-3	TRBD1	TRBJ2-5	CAGGQGGQETQYF	TGTGCCGGCGGACAGGGGGGACAAGAGACCCAGTACTTC
NA	TRBV15	NA	TRBJ2-1	CATSRDPGSYNEQFF	TGTGCCACCAGCAGAGATCCGGGTTCCTACAATGAGCAGTTCTTC
NA	TRBV7-8	NA	TRBJ2-1	CASSLASPERGSYNEQFF	TGTGCCAGCAGCTTAGCCAGTCCCGAGAGGGGTTCCTACAATGAGCAGTTCTTC
NA	TRBV9	TRBD1	TRBJ1-3	CASSLRTGAFSGNTIYF	TGTGCCAGCAGCCTCCGGACAGGGGCGTTCTCTGGAAACACCATATATTTT
NA	TRBV5-1	NA	TRBJ1-1	CASSGSEGWDTEAFF	TGCGCCAGCAGCGGGTCCGAGGGGTGGGACACTGAAGCTTTCTTT
NA	TRBV7-9	TRBD1	TRBJ1-6	CASSTGDRVGSPLHF	TGTGCCAGCAGCACAGGGGACAGGGTAGGGTCACCCCTCCACTTT
once	TRBV4-3	NA	TRBJ2-7	CASSQDSRGLEQYF	TGCGCCAGCAGCCAAGATAGTCGAGGGCTCGAGCAGTACTTC
NA	TRBV29-1	NA	TRBJ1-2	CSIWEGGDYGYTF	TGCAGCATTTGGGAAGGAGGCGACTATGGCTACACCTTC
NA	TRBV29-1	NA	TRBJ1-2	CSTGRALNYGYTF	TGCAGCACCGGGAGAGCTCTCAACTATGGCTACACCTTC
few	TRBV5-6	NA	TRBJ1-2	CASSRRQSDIYGYTF	TGTGCCAGCAGCCGAAGACAATCCGACATCTATGGCTACACCTTC
NA	TRBV29-1	NA	TRBJ1-1	CSVVINTEAFF	TGCAGCGTAGTCATTAACACTGAAGCTTTCTTT
NA	TRBV6-6	NA	TRBJ2-7	CASSGGQRTSYEQYF	TGTGCCAGCAGCGGGGGACAGCGGACCTCCTACGAGCAGTACTTC
NA	TRBV9	TRBD2	TRBJ2-7	CASSALGTSGGEQYF	TGTGCCAGCAGCGCTCTGGGGACTAGCGGTGGTGAGCAGTACTTC
NA	TRBV25-1	NA	TRBJ1-1	CASSEGRLTEAFF	TGTGCCAGCAGTGAGGGAAGGCTCACTGAAGCTTTCTTT
NA	TRBV18	NA	TRBJ2-5	CASSPRREVPETQYF	TGTGCCAGCTCACCACGTCGCGAGGTGCCGGAGACCCAGTACTTC
NA	TRBV11-2	TRBD2	TRBJ2-5	CASSPKGGSVQETQYF	TGTGCCAGCAGCCCGAAGGGAGGGTCGGTCCAAGAGACCCAGTACTTC
few	TRBV7-9	NA	TRBJ1-6	CASSLGLGNSPLHF	TGTGCCAGCAGCTTAGGACTGGGTAATTCACCCCTCCACTTT
NA	TRBV6-1	TRBD1	TRBJ2-5	CASSRDREETQYF	TGTGCCAGCAGCCGTGACAGGGAAGAGACCCAGTACTTC
few	TRBV2	NA	TRBJ1-1	CASTERAGRVNTEAFF	TGTGCCAGCACCGAACGTGCGGGGCGAGTGAACACTGAAGCTTTCTTT
NA	TRBV5-4	TRBD1	TRBJ1-2	CASSLGGVGYGYTF	TGTGCCAGCAGCCTAGGGGGCGTAGGATATGGCTACACCTTC
NA	TRBV30	NA	TRBJ1-6	CAWRGENHSPLHF	TGTGCCTGGAGGGGGGAGAATCATTCACCCCTCCACTTT
NA	TRBV29-1	NA	TRBJ2-5	CSVDLRQETQYF	TGCAGCGTTGATCTGCGCCAAGAGACCCAGTACTTC